These T cell receptor beta chains were read from a single sample in a study of T cells after posttransplantation cyclophosphamide. Here immunoSEQ multiplex PCR was the method, and the copy in TCRdb shows in-frame clones only, minus some. Of around 2,900 clones in the sample, about 60% were seen once. The sequences come from PBMCs, collected 30 days after allogeneic stem cell transplant with posttransplant cyclophosphamide. The receptors were sampled from a male patient between 55 and 70 years old who received an allogeneic stem cell transplant from a related donor and was CMV-positive. T cells may partly derive from the graft donor. The CDR3 runs from the conserved cysteine through the conserved F or W. D genes are given only for firm matches. Rows give clone size only sometimes, using once, few, many, or a class for an expanded clone.

>TRBD1|TRBJ2-1|TRBV9|NA
CASSTKGAGQGRNEQFF
TGTGCCAGCAGCACCAAGGGGGCGGGACAGGGTCGAAATGAGCAGTTCTTC
>NA|TRBJ1-2|TRBV28|NA
CASSLLSLRREANYGYTF
TGTGCCAGCAGTTTATTGTCCCTCCGACGGGAGGCTAACTATGGCTACACCTTC
>TRBD1|TRBJ2-6|TRBV2|few
CASSLDRGNLLTF
TGTGCCAGCAGCCTGGACAGGGGAAACCTCCTGACTTTC
>TRBD2|TRBJ2-7|TRBV7-3|NA
CASSFRLAGADEQYF
TGTGCCAGCAGCTTCCGACTAGCGGGAGCTGACGAGCAGTACTTC
>TRBD1|TRBJ2-3|TRBV7-2|NA
CASSSPPGTGNTDTQYF
TGTGCCAGCAGCTCCCCACCAGGGACAGGGAACACAGATACGCAGTATTTT
>NA|TRBJ1-5|TRBV19|NA
CASSTTTGFNQPQHF
TGTGCCAGTAGTACCACTACAGGGTTTAATCAGCCCCAGCATTTT
>TRBD1|TRBJ1-2|TRBV5-6|NA
CASCERDRIRYYTF
TGTGCCAGCTGCGAAAGGGACAGGATCCGGTACTACACCTTC
>NA|TRBJ2-3|TRBV19|medium-sized
CASSSGRTDTQYF
TGTGCCAGTAGTTCCGGTCGTACAGATACGCAGTATTTT
>NA|TRBJ2-5|TRBV10-3|NA
CAINPGLRAAEQYF
TGTGCCATCAACCCCGGCCTGAGGGCGGCGGAGCAGTACTTC
>NA|TRBJ2-5|TRBV4-1|NA
CASSRLVTETQYF
TGCGCCAGCAGCCGACTAGTAACAGAGACCCAGTACTTC
>NA|TRBJ1-2|TRBV19|NA
CASSTLGVGYTF
TGTGCCAGTAGTACACTCGGGGTTGGCTACACCTTC
>TRBD1|TRBJ2-3|TRBV30|NA
CAWSVGDRRGKYF
TGTGCCTGGAGTGTTGGGGACAGACGGGGCAAGTATTTT
>TRBD2|TRBJ2-2|TRBV27|NA
CASSQLAGGNTGELFF
TGTGCCAGCAGTCAACTAGCGGGGGGGAACACCGGGGAGCTGTTTTTT
>NA|TRBJ2-7|TRBV2|few
CASGHYEQYF
TGTGCCAGCGGGCACTACGAGCAGTACTTC
>NA|TRBJ1-5|TRBV30|few
CAWSPHWTPHLPQHF
TGTGCCTGGAGTCCCCACTGGACACCTCATTTGCCCCAGCATTTT
>NA|TRBJ1-6|TRBV30|few
CASNQVIGSPLHF
TGTGCCTCGAATCAGGTTATTGGTTCACCCCTCCACTTT
>NA|TRBJ1-5|TRBV21-1|NA
CASSKVLLGASSNQPQHF
TGTGCCAGCAGCAAAGTGTTATTAGGGGCGTCTAGCAATCAGCCCCAGCATTTT
>NA|TRBJ1-6|TRBV21-1|NA
CASSEQGAAVNSPLHF
TGTGCCAGCAGCGAACAGGGGGCCGCGGTTAATTCACCCCTCCACTTT
>NA|TRBJ2-5|TRBV7-3|NA
CASSLGVQETQYF
TGTGCCAGCAGCTTAGGAGTACAAGAGACCCAGTACTTC
>NA|TRBJ1-2|TRBV18|NA
CASSPGGLGGYTF
TGTGCCAGCTCACCAGGGGGCCTGGGAGGCTACACCTTC
>TRBD1|TRBJ1-2|TRBV30|once
CAWRDSGGGDGYTF
TGTGCCTGGAGGGACTCAGGGGGCGGAGACGGCTACACCTTC
>TRBD1|TRBJ1-2|TRBV27|once
CASSPQGAEGYTF
TGTGCCAGCAGTCCCCAGGGGGCTGAGGGCTACACCTTC
>NA|TRBJ1-2|TRBV5-4|NA
CASGSSLPGKTYGYTF
TGTGCCAGCGGTTCAAGCTTACCAGGAAAGACCTATGGCTACACCTTC
>NA|TRBJ2-7|TRBV7-2|NA
CASSLLRGYEQYF
TGTGCCAGCAGCTTATTAAGGGGATACGAGCAGTACTTC
>NA|TRBJ1-1|TRBV19|NA
CASSISQGIYAFF
TGTGCCAGTAGTATCAGTCAGGGAATATACGCTTTCTTT